Below are 16 T cell receptor beta chains sequenced from a single sample in a study of T cell responses to AZD1222 COVID-19 vaccine. TCRdb's copy holds only in-frame clones and misses some; the assay was immunoSEQ multiplex PCR. The sample lists about 170,000 clones, about nine tenths occurring once. Sample: peripheral blood, taken on day 0 of AZD1222 vaccination. These receptors all stem from an adult in good health.

V gene TRBV6-6 combines with J gene TRBJ1-3, with TRBD1 as a possible D gene (5 bases). The CDR3 length is 13 residues. Germline CDR1 MNHNY, CDR2 SVGAGI (reference sequence). Trimming pared 4 bases from V and 4 bases from J, leaving 8 bases between. As DNA, the CDR3 is TGTGCCAGCAGTTGGGACTCGGGAAACACCATATATTTT. Translated, it gives CASSWDSGNTIYF.

This sequence joins TRBV30 and TRBJ2-1; D is perhaps TRBD1 (6 bases). V was trimmed by 6 bases and J by 8 bases, leaving 17 bases between them. The CDR3 has 13 amino acids. Germline V gene sequence: CDR1 GTSNPN, CDR2 SVGIG (reference sequence). CDR3 DNA: TGTGCCTGCGACCTCGGGAACAGGGATGAGCAGTTCTTC. The encoded protein is CACDLGNRDEQFF.

The rearrangement links TRBV2 to TRBJ1-4; D not resolved. V was shortened by 6 bases and J by 6 bases, with 5 bases between the two germline ends. The CDR3 length is 11 residues. Germline V gene data show CDR1 as SNHLY and CDR2 as FYNNEI. The CDR3 protein is CASSLHEKLFF. CDR3 nucleotides: TGTGCCAGCAGCCTGCATGAAAAACTGTTTTTT.

The V call is TRBV23-1, the J call TRBJ2-2; possibly TRBD1 for D (6 bases). TRBV23-1 carries the ORF label, with uncertain function. The ends were cut back, 6 bases at V and 5 bases at J, with 13 bases in the middle. The CDR3 is 14 amino acids. CDR3: CASSPPTGTGELFF. CDR3 nucleotide sequence: TGCGCCAGCAGCCCCCCCACAGGGACCGGGGAGCTGTTTTTT.

The chain recombines TRBV19 with TRBJ1-1, with 10 nucleotides matching TRBD1. The CDR3 spans 15 residues. V lost 9 bases and J lost 5; bases outside the gene matches: 12. Germline assignment: CDR1 LNHDA and CDR2 SQIVND (reference sequence). CDR3 nucleotides: TGTGCCAGCGGCGACAGGGGGCTCTATCGGACTGAAGCTTTCTTT. Its protein product is CASGDRGLYRTEAFF.

V is TRBV5-1 and J is TRBJ2-7, with D perhaps matching TRBD1 (6 bases). The CDR3 sequence is 13 residues long. Germline V gene lookup returns CDR1 SGHRS and CDR2 YFSETQ. V shed 4 bases and J shed 2 bases, with 10 bases lying between them. In nucleotides, the CDR3 is TGCGCCAGCAGCGATGACAGGCCCTACGAGCAGTACTTC. Its protein is CASSDDRPYEQYF.

This rearrangement joins TRBV7-9 to TRBJ2-2; D is tentatively TRBD1 or TRBD2 (5 bases each). There are 17 residues in the CDR3. With 4 bases removed from V and 1 base from J, the gap between germline ends came to 16 bases. Germline CDR1 is SEHNR and CDR2 is FQNEAQ (reference sequence). The CDR3: CASSSYRDQGNTGELFF. DNA for the CDR3: TGTGCCAGCAGCTCCTACCGGGACCAAGGGAACACCGGGGAGCTGTTTTTT.

The V and J genes are TRBV30 and TRBJ1-6, with a tentative D call TRBD1 (6 bases). V gave up 4 bases and J gave up 11 bases, with 12 bases separating them. This CDR3 is 12 amino acids long. In germline, CDR1 is GTSNPN, CDR2 SVGIG (reference sequence). CDR3 sequence: CAWKDGGAPLHF. The CDR3 coding sequence is TGTGCCTGGAAAGACGGGGGCGCACCCCTCCACTTT.

The CDR3 region has the DNA TGTGCCAGCATATTTCAGGGTGGGGGGTTGAGTACGCAGTATTTT. Translating gives CASIFQGGGLSTQYF. The genes are TRBV6-5 and TRBJ2-3; TRBD2 is a possible D gene (6 bases). The ends were cut back, 7 bases at V and 8 bases at J, with 22 bases in the middle. Germline-derived CDR1 and CDR2 are MNHEY and SVGAGI. The CDR3 length is 15 residues.

This clone was seen just once. The chain is built from TRBV4-2 and TRBJ2-1, with 9 bases fitting TRBD2. Germline trimming cut 1 base from V and 6 bases from J; bases unmatched to any gene: 10. The germline CDR1 and CDR2 sequences are LGHNA and YNFKEQ. The CDR3 spans 17 residues. The CDR3 sequence: CASSQVYAGGRGNEQFF. The CDR3 DNA reads as TGTGCCAGCAGCCAAGTCTACGCGGGAGGGCGGGGCAATGAGCAGTTCTTC.

The CDR3, as DNA: TGTGCCGGTCAAGCGGGGGGGTACACAGATACGCAGTATTTT. Its translation: CAGQAGGYTDTQYF. The rearrangement links TRBV2 to TRBJ2-3; TRBD2 matches 10 bases. V lost 11 bases and J lost 2; bases outside the gene matches: 7. The germline V gene has CDR1 SNHLY and CDR2 FYNNEI. The CDR3 extends over 14 amino acids.

The chain links TRBV2 to TRBJ2-7; the D is unclear. V lost 2 bases to trimming and J lost 2 bases, with 19 bases between them. Germline assignment: CDR1 SNHLY and CDR2 FYNNEI. CDR3 length: 17 amino acids. CDR3 nucleotide sequence: TGTGCCAGCAGTGAATTTTCCGATCCCGTTACGACCTACGAGCAGTACTTC. This codes for CASSEFSDPVTTYEQYF. The whole variable domain, remainder taken from reference TRBV2 and TRBJ2-7, is EPEVTQTPSHQVTQMGQEVILRCVPISNHLYFYWYRQILGQKVEFLVSFYNNEISEKSEIFDDQFSVERPDGSNFTLKIRSTKLEDSAMYFCASSEFSDPVTTYEQYFGPGTRLTVT.

The chain employs TRBV11-2 and TRBJ2-3, with D tentatively TRBD1 or TRBD2 (5 bases each). Trimming pared 1 base from V and 9 bases from J, leaving 23 bases between. The CDR3 is 17 amino acids. In germline, CDR1 is SGHAT, CDR2 FQNNGV. CDR3 sequence (DNA): TGTGCCAGCAGCTTAGGAGACGATTCGGGGCGGCCAGGCACGCAGTATTTT. This translates into CASSLGDDSGRPGTQYF.

The chain links TRBV5-1 to TRBJ2-1, with a weak D call TRBD2 (7 bases). The germline CDR1 and CDR2 sequences are SGHRS and YFSETQ. V gave up 4 bases and J gave up 4 bases, with 15 bases separating them. The CDR3 loop spans 15 amino acids. The CDR3 DNA sequence: TGCGCCAGCAGCGGTAACGCGGGGGCGTACAATGAGCAGTTCTTC. As protein: CASSGNAGAYNEQFF. Supplemented by reference TRBV5-1 and TRBJ2-1, the full variable domain reads KAGVTQTPRYLIKTRGQQVTLSCSPISGHRSVSWYQQTPGQGLQFLFEYFSETQRNKGNFPGRFSGRQFSNSRSEMNVSTLELGDSALYLCASSGNAGAYNEQFFGPGTRLTVL.

The V call is TRBV5-5, the J call TRBJ1-2; 12 bases map to TRBD1. With V trimmed by 1 base and J by 7 bases, 5 bases remained unmatched. The CDR3 consists of 15 residues. Germline V gene sequence: CDR1 SGHKS, CDR2 YYEKEE (reference sequence). DNA for the CDR3: TGTGCCAGCAGCTTGTCGGGACAGGGGGCGAGTGGCTACACCTTC. It specifies CASSLSGQGASGYTF.

The J gene is TRBJ1-1, the V gene TRBV19, with 8 nucleotides matching TRBD1. Germline assignment: CDR1 LNHDA and CDR2 SQIVND (reference sequence). V lost 4 bases and J lost 6; bases outside the gene matches: 10. The CDR3 is 15 amino acids. CDR3 protein: CASSTRQGRVPEAFF. The CDR3 DNA is TGTGCCAGTAGTACTCGACAGGGGAGGGTACCTGAAGCTTTCTTT.